This entry lists 2 T cell receptor beta chains sequenced from one sample in a study of beta chain features in type 1 diabetes. Every bit of the isolated RNA underwent reverse transcription, so sequencing read expressed TCRB transcripts. Sequenced by immunoSEQ multiplex PCR; TCRdb stores in-frame clones only, minus some. The data hold around 450,000 clones, with 11% observed a single time. The material sequenced was naive CD4+ T cells from blood. The origin of the receptors is a woman aged 18-29 years in good health.

This rearrangement joins TRBV7-8 to TRBJ2-1; TRBD2 matches at 13 bases. Germline V lookup: CDR1 SGHVS, CDR2 FQNEAQ. V shed 5 bases, J shed 8 bases, and the junction held 6 bases outside the gene matches. This CDR3 has 15 amino acids. This CDR3 reads CASSPTSGRAHEQFF. The CDR3 DNA follows: TGTGCCAGCAGCCCAACTAGCGGGAGGGCCCATGAGCAGTTCTTC.

This clone was detected only a few times. The genes are TRBV11-1 and TRBJ2-1; D may be TRBD2 (6 bases). Trimming took off 0 bases at V and 1 base at J, with 10 bases between the two ends. Germline V gives CDR1 SGHAT, CDR2 FQDESV (reference sequence). The CDR3 is made up of 16 amino acids. The chain's CDR3 is CASSLAGSGSYNEQFF. The CDR3 DNA sequence: TGTGCCAGCAGCTTAGCCGGGAGTGGATCCTACAATGAGCAGTTCTTC.